A single sample is the source of the 21 T cell receptor beta chains below, sequenced in a study of cytomegalovirus exposure and HLA in healthy donors. Amplification used 60 Vbeta primers and 13 Jbeta primers. Libraries were prepared by immunoSEQ multiplex PCR; TCRdb keeps only in-frame clonotypes and omits some of them. Of roughly 76,000 clones listed, 79% were seen once; the top ten hold around 2.5%. The sequencing sample was made of PBMCs. These receptors all come from a man aged 25-40 years in good health and CMV-seronegative.

The CDR3: CASSQERAGGPGDTQYF. The CDR3 nucleotides are TGCGCCAGCAGCCAAGAAAGGGCGGGAGGGCCGGGGGATACGCAGTATTTT. V and J are TRBV4-3 and TRBJ2-3; 9 bases fit TRBD2. This CDR3 region has 17 residues. CDR1 and CDR2 from the germline V gene are LGHNA and YSLEER. Losses at the gene ends were 0 bases for V and 6 bases for J; bases not matched to a gene: 10.

J is TRBJ2-7 and V is TRBV29-1; D may be TRBD1 (5 bases). V was pared by 4 bases and J by 5 bases, with 12 bases between. Per the germline V gene, CDR1 is SQVTM and CDR2 is ANQGSEA. The CDR3 contains 12 residues. This CDR3 is CSVVGSTDEQYF. The CDR3 DNA reads as TGCAGCGTTGTAGGTTCGACAGACGAGCAGTACTTC.

The CDR3 sequence: CAWNRQPSSGEQYF. CDR3 bases: TGTGCCTGGAACCGTCAGCCCTCGTCAGGCGAGCAGTACTTC. V gene TRBV30 combines with J gene TRBJ2-7; D not certain. The V end was cut by 4 bases, the J end by 6 bases, with 19 bases between. The CDR3 has 14 amino acids. The germline gives CDR1 GTSNPN, CDR2 SVGIG (reference sequence).

The J gene is TRBJ1-2, the V gene TRBV5-1; no firm D call. The ends were cut back, 3 bases at V and 2 bases at J, with 5 bases in the middle. Per the germline V gene, CDR1 is SGHRS and CDR2 is YFSETQ. The CDR3 sequence is 12 residues long. CDR3 DNA: TGCGCCAGCAGCTACGAGAACTATGGCTACACCTTC. Protein: CASSYENYGYTF.

This chain connects TRBV30 to TRBJ2-3, with a weak D call TRBD1 (6 bases). CDR3 length equals 14 residues. The germline V gene encodes CDR1 GTSNPN and CDR2 SVGIG (reference sequence). Between the trimmed V and J ends, which lost 0 bases and 3 bases, there was a span of 10 bases. Here the CDR3 DNA reads TGTGCCTGGAGTGTACAAGGGGGTACAGATACGCAGTATTTT. This gives the protein CAWSVQGGTDTQYF.

This chain links TRBV6-6 with TRBJ2-7, with TRBD1 matching over 7 bases. The V segment lost 8 bases and the J segment 6 bases; nucleotides outside the gene matches: 13. This CDR3 spans 14 amino acids. CDR1 and CDR2 (germline): MNHNY, SVGAGI (reference sequence). CDR3 DNA: TGTGCCAGCGGCTTGGGGACAGCGTCCCCCGAGCAGTACTTC. Its protein is CASGLGTASPEQYF.

This chain's CDR3 is CASSSYNRLRTEAFF. CDR3 coding DNA: TGTGCCAGCAGTTCATATAATCGGCTGAGGACTGAAGCTTTCTTT. The chain links TRBV6-5 to TRBJ1-1; no definite D call. CDR3 size: 15 residues. Trimming stripped 4 bases from V and 5 bases from J, with 17 bases between. Germline V gene lookup returns CDR1 MNHEY and CDR2 SVGAGI.

As concerns this clone: Other nucleotide sequences from this sample produce the same CDR3. The chain couples TRBV7-2 to TRBJ1-5; D uncertain. Germline V CDR1 and CDR2: SGHTA, FQGNSA. V gave up 5 bases and J gave up 3 bases, with 5 bases separating them. This CDR3 spans 12 amino acids. The CDR3 sequence is CASSPYNQPQHF. For the CDR3, the DNA is TGTGCCAGCAGCCCGTACAATCAGCCCCAGCATTTT.

The J gene is TRBJ1-2, the V gene TRBV25-1; 10 bases match TRBD1. Germline CDR1 is MGHDK and CDR2 is SYGVNS. Trimming removed 4 bases from V and 2 bases from J; junction bases left unmatched: 4. The CDR3 is 15 amino acids. CDR3 protein: CASSARDRGNYGYTF. The DNA of the CDR3 is TGTGCCAGCAGTGCACGGGACAGGGGAAACTATGGCTACACCTTC.

The chain's CDR3 is CAGRQGAGNTIYF. CDR3 bases: TGTGCCGGAAGACAGGGTGCTGGAAACACCATATATTTT. The chain links TRBV28 to TRBJ1-3, with 7 bases that match TRBD1. Germline V CDR1 and CDR2: MDHEN, SYDVKM. Trimming cost V 11 bases and J 2 bases; bases outside gene matches: 6. This CDR3 region has 13 residues.

The chain links TRBV6-4 to TRBJ2-7; D might be TRBD1 (8 bases). Deletions cut 3 bases from V and 3 bases from J, with 21 bases between. The CDR3 has 17 amino acids. Germline CDR1 MRHNA, CDR2 SNTAGT. CDR3 bases: TGTGCCAGCAGTGAAGCGGGGAAGACAGGGGAATTCTACGAGCAGTACTTC. Amino acids: CASSEAGKTGEFYEQYF.

This clone was counted between two and nine times. The same CDR3 is also encoded by other DNA sequences in this sample. V and J are TRBV7-9 and TRBJ2-5; TRBD1 is a possible D gene (5 bases). This CDR3 region has 13 residues. Germline values: CDR1 SEHNR, CDR2 FQNEAQ (reference sequence). Trimming left V 3 bases short and J 1 base short, with 6 bases between. The CDR3 region has the DNA TGTGCCAGCAGCTTTGACAGCCAAGAGACCCAGTACTTC. Its protein product is CASSFDSQETQYF. Based on the CDR3 plus reference TRBV7-9 and TRBJ2-5, the full variable domain is DTGVSQNPRHKITKRGQNVTFRCDPISEHNRLYWYRQTLGQGPEFLTYFQNEAQLEKSRLLSDRFSAERPKGSFSTLEIQRTEQGDSAMYLCASSFDSQETQYFGPGTRLLVL.

The chain has TRBV18 and TRBJ1-2; 11 bases align to TRBD1. From germline, CDR1 is KGHSH and CDR2 LQKENI. Trimming cost V 3 bases and J 4 bases; bases outside gene matches: 4. The CDR3 is 15 residues long. The CDR3 is CASSPGQGVGYGYTF. The CDR3, as DNA: TGTGCCAGCTCACCGGGACAGGGGGTAGGCTATGGCTACACCTTC. The full variable domain, in which reference TRBV18 and TRBJ1-2 provide the parts outside the CDR3, is NAGVMQNPRHLVRRRGQEARLRCSPMKGHSHVYWYRQLPEEGLKFMVYLQKENIIDESGMPKERFSAEFPKEGPSILRIQQVVRGDSAAYFCASSPGQGVGYGYTFGSGTRLTVV.

Turning to this clone: At one end, the junction sequence differs from germline, possibly due to a read error. This rearrangement joins TRBV4-3 to TRBJ1-2; D gene uncertain. Per germline, CDR1 LGHNA and CDR2 YSLEER. CDR3 length: 12 residues. CDR3 nucleotides: TGCGCCAGCAGCCAAGGGAGGGATGGCTACCCCTTC. Translating gives CASSQGRDGYPF.

The chain joins TRBV7-6 to TRBJ2-1, with TRBD2 as a possible D gene (6 bases). Germline V gene data show CDR1 as SGHVS and CDR2 as FNYEAQ. V was pared by 2 bases and J by 4 bases, with 27 bases between. The length of the CDR3 is 20 residues. CDR3 in DNA: TGTGCCAGCAGCTTACTTTCCCCGCGTGAAGGTAGCGGAGATTACAATGAGCAGTTCTTC. It specifies CASSLLSPREGSGDYNEQFF.

The gene calls are TRBV19 and TRBJ2-3; D uncertain. CDR1 is LNHDA and CDR2 is SQIVND in the germline V gene (reference sequence). This CDR3 has 15 residues. Trimming took off 5 bases at V and 4 bases at J, with 16 bases between the two ends. CDR3 nucleotides: TGTGCCAGTAGTTTCGAGCAGGTGGCGTCAGATACGCAGTATTTT. Encoded protein: CASSFEQVASDTQYF.

CDR3 DNA sequence: TGTGCCAGCTCACCCTACAGGGACGAGCAGTACTTC. Translation gives CASSPYRDEQYF. The chain employs TRBV18 and TRBJ2-7; maybe TRBD1 (6 bases). The length of the CDR3 is 12 residues. The germline V gene encodes CDR1 KGHSH and CDR2 LQKENI. The germline V and J ends were trimmed by 3 bases and 5 bases, with 8 bases remaining between them.

The CDR3 protein is CAWSVQHRGVKDTQYF. The CDR3 DNA is TGTGCCTGGAGTGTACAGCACAGGGGGGTTAAAGATACGCAGTATTTT. The chain joins TRBV30 to TRBJ2-3, with 8 positions matching TRBD1. J gave up 5 bases and V 0 bases, and 10 bases lay outside the gene matches. Germline V gene data show CDR1 as GTSNPN and CDR2 as SVGIG (reference sequence). The CDR3 runs to 16 residues.

V and J are TRBV30 and TRBJ1-4; 9 bases are a match to TRBD1. V shed 3 bases, J shed 8 bases, and the junction held 7 bases outside the gene matches. Germline V gene lookup returns CDR1 GTSNPN and CDR2 SVGIG (reference sequence). The CDR3 consists of 14 residues. CDR3 DNA sequence: TGTGCCTGGAGAACCGGGACAGGGACGGAAAAACTGTTTTTT. Its protein product is CAWRTGTGTEKLFF.

This clone is a singleton in its sample. The rearrangement uses TRBV7-9 and TRBJ1-1; D gene ambiguous. Between the trimmed V and J ends, which lost 3 bases and 3 bases, there was a span of 5 bases. The CDR3 has 12 residues. The V gene's germline CDR1 is SEHNR and CDR2 FQNEAQ (reference sequence). CDR3 in DNA: TGTGCCAGCAGCTTTTCAGACACTGAAGCTTTCTTT. Its translation: CASSFSDTEAFF.

The sample holds a few counts of this clone. The chain couples TRBV5-1 to TRBJ1-1; possible D gene TRBD1, 5 bases. CDR1 SGHRS and CDR2 YFSETQ come from the germline V gene. V was pared by 1 base and J by 0 bases, with 13 bases between. The CDR3 loop spans 16 amino acids. CDR3 in DNA: TGCGCCAGCAGCTTGACGGGCGGGGGAGTGAACACTGAAGCTTTCTTT. It specifies CASSLTGGGVNTEAFF.